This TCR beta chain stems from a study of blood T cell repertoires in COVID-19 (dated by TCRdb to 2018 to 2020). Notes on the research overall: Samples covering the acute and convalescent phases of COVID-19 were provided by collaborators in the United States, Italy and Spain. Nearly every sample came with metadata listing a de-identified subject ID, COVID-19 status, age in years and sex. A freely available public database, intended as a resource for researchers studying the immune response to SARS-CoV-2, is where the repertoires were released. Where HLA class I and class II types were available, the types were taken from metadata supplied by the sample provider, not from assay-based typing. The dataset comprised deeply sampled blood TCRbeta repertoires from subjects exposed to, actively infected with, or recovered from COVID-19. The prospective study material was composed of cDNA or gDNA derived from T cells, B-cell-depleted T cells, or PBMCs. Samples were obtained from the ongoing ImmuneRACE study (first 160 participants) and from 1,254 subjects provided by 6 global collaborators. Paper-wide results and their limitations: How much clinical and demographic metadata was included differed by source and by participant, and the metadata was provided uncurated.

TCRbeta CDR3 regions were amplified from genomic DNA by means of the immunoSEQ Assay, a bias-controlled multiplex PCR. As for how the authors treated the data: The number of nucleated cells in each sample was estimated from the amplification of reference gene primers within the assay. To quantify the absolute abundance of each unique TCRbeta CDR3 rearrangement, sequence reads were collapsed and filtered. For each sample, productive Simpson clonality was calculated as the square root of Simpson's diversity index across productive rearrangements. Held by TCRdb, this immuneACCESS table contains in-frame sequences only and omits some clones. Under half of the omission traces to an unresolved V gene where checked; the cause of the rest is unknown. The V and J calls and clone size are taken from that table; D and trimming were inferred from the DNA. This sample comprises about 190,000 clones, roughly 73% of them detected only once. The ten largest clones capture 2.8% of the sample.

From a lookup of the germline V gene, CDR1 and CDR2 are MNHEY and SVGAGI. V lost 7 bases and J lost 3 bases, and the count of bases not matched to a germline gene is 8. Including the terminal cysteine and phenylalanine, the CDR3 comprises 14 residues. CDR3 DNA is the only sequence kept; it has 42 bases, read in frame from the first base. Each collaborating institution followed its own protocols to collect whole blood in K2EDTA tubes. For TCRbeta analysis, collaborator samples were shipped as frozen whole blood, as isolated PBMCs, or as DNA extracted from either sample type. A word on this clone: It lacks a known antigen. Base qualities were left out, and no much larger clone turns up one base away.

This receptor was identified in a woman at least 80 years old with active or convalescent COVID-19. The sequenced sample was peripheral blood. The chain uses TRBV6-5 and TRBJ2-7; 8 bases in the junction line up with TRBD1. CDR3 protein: CASTSKGQVYEQYF. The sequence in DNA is TGTGCCAGCACCTCCAAGGGACAGGTCTACGAGCAGTACTTC.